This TCR beta chain came from a study of blood T cell repertoires in COVID-19. Study information: Samples of COVID-19 (acute and convalescent) were obtained from the United States, Italy and Spain. The cDNA or gDNA used as material had been derived from T cells, B-cell-depleted T cells, or PBMCs.

In the original analysis: Scientists estimated how many nucleated cells there were by amplifying reference gene primers. Sequencing was performed with immunoSEQ multiplex PCR; in TCRdb, only in-frame clones are kept and a portion is missing. The DNA gave D and trimming, while V, J and clone size come from that table. Of 73,000 or so clones detected, around 83% appear once; the ten largest clones hold approximately 6%. V gave up 4 bases and J gave up 8 bases, with 15 bases separating them. This CDR3 is 13 amino acids long. Germline assignment: CDR1 SGHRS and CDR2 YFSETQ. The chain is built from TRBV5-1 and TRBJ1-2; D is undetermined. This receptor was obtained from a woman aged 55-69 years with acute or convalescent COVID-19. Sequenced input: peripheral blood. The CDR3 region has the DNA TGCGCCAGCAGCACCGATGGTGCGTCAGGCTACACCTTC. Translated: CASSTDGASGYTF.